This TCR beta chain was recovered during a study of patients and donors after allogeneic stem cell transplantation. The length of the CDR3 is 15 residues. The germline V and J ends were trimmed by 5 bases and 0 bases, with 14 bases remaining between them. A few counts support this clonotype. TCRdb reprocessed the RT-PCR reads via MiXCR and lists one record per CDR3 protein. The sample consists of over 350,000 distinct CDR3 sequences, 16% of them appearing once. The chain joins TRBV12-3 or TRBV12-4 to TRBJ2-7; the D is unclear. The sequence came from a human donor who was either an allogeneic HSCT recipient or a stem cell or donor lymphocyte infusion donor (not recorded which). It is not recorded whose cells these are; they may come from a transplant donor. The specimen was blood, either unsorted or a sorted T cell fraction (not recorded which). CDR3 sequence: CASSPLNSLSYEQYF. The CDR3 coding sequence is TGTGCCAGCAGTCCGCTCAACTCCCTCTCCTACGAGCAGTACTTC.